The present entry profiles one T cell receptor (beta chain) with its context. Its target is unknown. The record originates from a study of T cell responses to AZD1222 COVID-19 vaccine. CDR1 is MNHEY and CDR2 is SMNVEV in the germline V gene (reference sequence). The CDR3 spans 15 residues. Trimming removed 5 bases from V and 3 bases from J; junction bases left unmatched: 5. Study results and limitations: An increase in Spike-specific TCR breadth and depth was observed after two AZD1222 doses. There were mostly white British donors and more females than males, and clonal diversity was possibly underestimated.

The table came from immunoSEQ multiplex PCR; TCRdb's copy has only in-frame clones and leaves some out. Here the sample spans approximately 220,000 clones, 90% to 95% being singletons. This chain links TRBV27 with TRBJ2-5; 11 bases match TRBD2. The sample was peripheral blood, taken on day 0 of MenACWY control vaccination. The TCR sequence derives from an adult in good health. The CDR3 bases are TGTGCCAGCAGTCCCGGGACTAGCGGAGAAGAGACCCAGTACTTC. It translates to CASSPGTSGEETQYF.